This passage covers 22 T cell receptor beta chains from one sample sequenced in a study of cytomegalovirus exposure and HLA in healthy donors. A multiplex PCR was run with 60 Vbeta primers and 13 Jbeta primers. Repertoires were generated with immunoSEQ multiplex PCR, while TCRdb's copy carries only in-frame clones and drops some. The table lists 150,000 to 200,000 clones, 84% of them singletons. The material sequenced was PBMCs. These receptors all stem from a boy between 10 and 17 years old in good health and CMV-seronegative.

This chain joins TRBV9 and TRBJ1-4; D perhaps matches TRBD1 (6 bases). Germline V CDR1 and CDR2: SGDLS, YYNGEE. V was clipped by 3 bases and J by 0 bases, with 9 bases between them. The CDR3 is made up of 15 amino acids. The CDR3: CASSGDISTNEKLFF. The CDR3 region has the DNA TGTGCCAGCAGCGGGGACATCTCAACTAATGAAAAACTGTTTTTT.

The V gene is TRBV30, the J gene TRBJ2-7; D not certain. V was shortened by 2 bases and J by 4 bases, with 12 bases between the two germline ends. This CDR3 has 13 amino acids. In germline, CDR1 is GTSNPN, CDR2 SVGIG (reference sequence). CDR3 DNA: TGTGCCTGGAGTAGAGGTGGCGAGTACGAGCAGTACTTC. Its translation: CAWSRGGEYEQYF.

This chain links TRBV6-5 with TRBJ2-7, with a weak D call TRBD1 (5 bases). Germline V CDR1 and CDR2: MNHEY, SVGAGI. This CDR3 is 13 amino acids long. Trimming removed 6 bases from V and 1 base from J, with 10 bases in between. This chain's CDR3 is CASSARQSYEQYF. In DNA, the CDR3 is TGTGCCAGCAGCGCCCGACAGTCCTACGAGCAGTACTTC.

The rearrangement uses TRBV10-3 and TRBJ2-1, with D possibly matching TRBD1 (5 bases). Germline CDR1 and CDR2: ENHRY and SYGVKD. V shed 6 bases and J shed 8 bases, with 8 bases lying between them. CDR3 length: 11 residues. CDR3 in DNA: TGTGCCATCAGCGACAGCGATGAGCAGTTCTTC. Amino acid sequence: CAISDSDEQFF.

This clone has a single count. The genes are TRBV28 and TRBJ2-7; TRBD1 might be the D (6 bases). The CDR3 sequence is 12 residues long. Germline lookup yields CDR1 MDHEN and CDR2 SYDVKM. The V gene lost 8 bases and the J gene lost 2 bases, with 10 bases spanning the gap. The CDR3 loop is CASSGQTYEQYF. The CDR3 DNA sequence: TGTGCCAGCTCAGGACAGACCTACGAGCAGTACTTC.

The chain carries TRBV19 and TRBJ1-1, with 9 bases matching TRBD1. V dropped 8 bases and J dropped 0; count of bases not matched to a gene: 7. CDR3 length: 15 residues. Germline assignment: CDR1 LNHDA and CDR2 SQIVND (reference sequence). The CDR3, as DNA: TGTGCCAGTTCAGTACAGGGGGCTATGAACACTGAAGCTTTCTTT. It translates to CASSVQGAMNTEAFF. Combining the CDR3 with reference TRBV19 and TRBJ1-1 gives the whole variable domain DGGITQSPKYLFRKEGQNVTLSCEQNLNHDAMYWYRQDPGQGLRLIYYSQIVNDFQKGDIAEGYSVSREKKESFPLTVTSAQKNPTAFYLCASSVQGAMNTEAFFGQGTRLTVV.

This clone was seen just once. The chain carries TRBV2 and TRBJ1-2, with D possibly being TRBD1 (6 bases). Trimming removed 10 bases at V and 5 bases at J, with 17 bases between. Per the germline V gene, CDR1 is SNHLY and CDR2 is FYNNEI. There are 13 residues in the CDR3. CDR3 amino acids: CAIITGISYGYTF. CDR3 nucleotides: TGTGCCATCATAACAGGGATATCATATGGCTACACCTTC.

With regard to this clone: A junction boundary mismatches the germline segment, possibly from a read error. The chain uses TRBV6-1 and TRBJ1-2; 8 bases agree with TRBD1. Germline CDR1 is MNHNS and CDR2 is SASEGT. CDR3 length: 14 residues. The CDR3 protein is CANSERGQGSGYTF. The CDR3 bases are TGTGCCAACAGTGAGAGAGGACAGGGTTCGGGCTACACCTTC.

The CDR3 sequence: CASNGFPEAFF. The CDR3 nucleotides are TGCGCCAGCAACGGGTTCCCTGAAGCTTTCTTT. The V gene is TRBV10-2, the J gene TRBJ1-1, with unresolved D. Deletions cut 7 bases from V and 6 bases from J, with 9 bases between. The CDR3 is made up of 11 amino acids. Germline V gene lookup returns CDR1 WSHSY and CDR2 SAAADI.

This clone was observed a single time. The rearrangement links TRBV7-9 to TRBJ1-5, with D perhaps TRBD1 (5 bases). This CDR3 is built from 15 residues. CDR1 is SEHNR and CDR2 is FQNEAQ in the germline V gene (reference sequence). Trimming took off 5 bases at V and 6 bases at J, with 17 bases between the two ends. CDR3 sequence: CASSQSGLTGQPQHF. DNA of the CDR3: TGTGCCAGCAGCCAATCGGGACTGACCGGTCAGCCCCAGCATTTT.

The chain uses TRBV10-3 and TRBJ2-3; the D gene is possibly TRBD1 (5 bases). V was shortened by 6 bases and J by 6 bases, with 13 bases between the two germline ends. Germline CDR1 reads ENHRY; CDR2 reads SYGVKD. The CDR3 sequence is 13 residues long. CDR3 amino acids: CAIRPGAIDTQYF. CDR3 DNA: TGTGCCATCAGGCCTGGGGCTATCGATACGCAGTATTTT.

This chain joins TRBV9 and TRBJ2-1; 9 bases agree with TRBD2. With 4 bases clipped from V and 4 bases from J, the junction kept 18 bases outside the gene matches. Germline V lookup: CDR1 SGDLS, CDR2 YYNGEE. The CDR3 contains 19 residues. For the CDR3, the DNA is TGTGCCAGCAGCAAGGTGAGACTAGCGGCCCCAAGCCCGTACAATGAGCAGTTCTTC. It specifies CASSKVRLAAPSPYNEQFF.

This chain connects TRBV2 to TRBJ1-1; D gene uncertain. CDR1 SNHLY and CDR2 FYNNEI come from the germline V gene. Trimming stripped 4 bases from V and 10 bases from J, with 13 bases between. CDR3 length equals 12 residues. Here the CDR3 reads CASSVRLVGAFF. Here the CDR3 DNA reads TGTGCCAGCAGTGTTCGACTCGTGGGAGCTTTCTTT.

The V and J genes are TRBV5-4 and TRBJ1-6; D is perhaps TRBD1 (6 bases). Germline assignment: CDR1 SGHNT and CDR2 YYREEE (reference sequence). V lost 3 bases, J lost 6 bases, and 19 bases lay in between. This CDR3 has 17 amino acids. The CDR3 is CASSSRTDAVGNSPLHF. Written as DNA, the CDR3 is TGTGCCAGCAGCTCTAGGACAGACGCCGTGGGTAATTCACCCCTCCACTTT.

V usage is TRBV27 and J usage is TRBJ1-4; no clear D gene. Trimming removed 6 bases from V and 0 bases from J, with 11 bases in between. This CDR3 contains 15 residues. Germline-derived CDR1 and CDR2 are MNHEY and SMNVEV (reference sequence). The CDR3 here is CASSLLRSTNEKLFF. CDR3 sequence (DNA): TGTGCCAGCAGCCTCCTCAGATCAACTAATGAAAAACTGTTTTTT.

On this clone: At the DNA level, this CDR3 is encoded by other sequences in the same sample as well. The chain uses TRBV6-6 and TRBJ1-1; perhaps TRBD1 as D (6 bases). Germline CDR1 is MNHNY and CDR2 is SVGAGI (reference sequence). Trimming cost V 4 bases and J 5 bases, with 17 bases left between them. The CDR3 consists of 15 residues. In nucleotides, the CDR3 is TGTGCCAGCAGTTCCACTTCAGGGGTGGAAACTGAAGCTTTCTTT. Translating gives CASSSTSGVETEAFF.

The chain links TRBV30 to TRBJ2-7; D might be TRBD2 (5 bases). Deletions cut 8 bases from V and 2 bases from J, with 16 bases between. This CDR3 contains 13 residues. The V gene's germline CDR1 is GTSNPN and CDR2 SVGIG (reference sequence). In DNA form, the CDR3 reads TGTGCCATGGAGAGGGCGGGTACCTACGAGCAGTACTTC. Translation gives CAMERAGTYEQYF.

The chain has TRBV4-1 and TRBJ2-3, with D possibly TRBD1 on 6 matching bases. The CDR3 totals 12 residues. Germline V CDR1 and CDR2: MGHRA, YSYEKL. With 3 bases removed from V and 9 bases from J, the gap between germline ends came to 10 bases. The chain's CDR3 is CASSHPRGTQYF. In nucleotides, the CDR3 is TGCGCCAGCAGCCATCCCAGGGGAACGCAGTATTTT.

The chain employs TRBV13 and TRBJ1-4, with a weak D call TRBD1 (6 bases). This CDR3 spans 15 amino acids. The germline CDR1 and CDR2 sequences are PRHDT and FYEKMQ (reference sequence). V lost 5 bases to trimming and J lost 4 bases, with 14 bases between them. The chain's CDR3 is CASSLWTDINEKLFF. The CDR3 DNA reads TGTGCCAGCAGCCTCTGGACAGATATTAATGAAAAACTGTTTTTT.

The rearrangement uses TRBV5-6 and TRBJ2-7; D not resolved. The CDR3 extends over 13 amino acids. Between the trimmed V and J ends, which lost 1 base and 3 bases, there was a span of 8 bases. The germline gives CDR1 SGHDT, CDR2 YYEEEE. The CDR3 is CASSLPPVYEQYF. CDR3 sequence (DNA): TGTGCCAGCAGCTTGCCCCCGGTCTACGAGCAGTACTTC.

CDR3 amino acids: CASSGRRNTEAFF. The CDR3 nucleotides read TGTGCCAGCAGTGGACGGAGGAACACTGAAGCTTTCTTT. The chain uses TRBV2 and TRBJ1-1; no definite D call. The CDR3 is made up of 13 amino acids. Trimming removed 4 bases at V and 1 base at J, with 7 bases between. Germline V CDR1 and CDR2: SNHLY, FYNNEI.

The chain is built from TRBV6-1 and TRBJ2-7, with a tentative D call TRBD1 (7 bases). Germline V lookup: CDR1 MNHNS, CDR2 SASEGT. V shed 1 base and J shed 8 bases, with 15 bases lying between them. This CDR3 comprises 14 residues. CDR3 region: CASSEGGVGGKQYF. CDR3 nucleotide sequence: TGTGCCAGCAGTGAAGGGGGGGTAGGGGGCAAGCAGTACTTC.